Each of the 26 T cell receptor beta chains below was sequenced from the same sample in a study of read filtering for tumor transcriptome and immune sequencing. From approximately 400 ng of RNA, a library with molecular barcoded alpha/delta and beta/gamma adaptors was made. Each CDR3 protein gets one entry after TCRdb re-called the reads with MiXCR. This sample has about 430 distinct CDR3 sequences, with around 80% found just once. The sequenced material came from a population of CD138-negative cells sorted from bone marrow. These receptors were obtained from a donor at least 40 years old with multiple myeloma. This table probably holds off-target reads from a library built for another chain.

This rearrangement joins TRBV11-2 to TRBJ2-1; a weak D match, TRBD1 (6 bases). The CDR3 sequence is 16 residues long. Trimming pared 3 bases from V and 3 bases from J, leaving 15 bases between. CDR1 SGHAT and CDR2 FQNNGV come from the germline V gene. The CDR3 nucleotides read TGTGCCAGCAGCTTTCGTCAGGGGAAACTCTACAATGAGCAGTTCTTC. This sequence encodes CASSFRQGKLYNEQFF.

This rearrangement joins TRBV19 to TRBJ2-1, with 13 bases that match TRBD2. Trimming at V came to 7 bases and at J to 0 bases, leaving 6 bases not matched to a gene. Germline CDR1 reads LNHDA; CDR2 reads SQIVND (reference sequence). The CDR3 has 17 amino acids. CDR3 protein: CASKTSGRVSSYNEQFF. The CDR3 nucleotides read TGTGCCAGTAAAACTAGCGGGAGGGTGAGCTCCTACAATGAGCAGTTCTTC.

The chain uses TRBV6-2 or TRBV6-3 and TRBJ1-1, with 12 bases aligning to TRBD1. The CDR3 spans 13 residues. Germline CDR1 MNHEY, CDR2 SVGEGT. The V segment lost 6 bases and the J segment 12 bases; nucleotides outside the gene matches: 8. DNA of the CDR3: TGTGCCAGCAGCACCGGGACAGGGGGCACAACTTTCTTT. It yields the protein CASSTGTGGTTFF.

Worth noting for this clonotype: Its ends do not fully match the called genes, so a read error is possible. The chain carries TRBV5-4 and TRBJ2-5; a possible D gene is TRBD1 (5 bases). The length of the CDR3 is 14 residues. From germline, CDR1 is SGHNT and CDR2 YYREEE (reference sequence). The CDR3 region is CASSLLRGQETQYF. DNA of the CDR3: TGCGCCAGCAGCCTCCTTAGGGGCCAGGAGACCCAGTACTTC.

CDR3 DNA sequence: TGCAGCCCAGCGACTAGCGGAAACACAGATACGCAGTATTTT. This encodes CSPATSGNTDTQYF. The rearrangement uses TRBV20-1 and TRBJ2-3; 9 bases line up with TRBD2. Germline-derived CDR1 and CDR2 are DFQATT and SNEGSKA (reference sequence). CDR3 length equals 14 residues.

The CDR3, as DNA: TGCGCCAGCAGCTTGGAGCCTAGCGGGGTGCGGCAAGAGACCCAGTACTTC. This translates into CASSLEPSGVRQETQYF. J is TRBJ2-5 and V is TRBV5-1, with 9 bases identical to TRBD2. The CDR3 has 17 residues. CDR1 is SGHRS and CDR2 is YFSETQ in the germline V gene. The V gene end was trimmed by 0 bases and the J gene end by 2 bases; junction bases not matched to a gene: 8.

This clonotype has only one observation. V is TRBV5-1 and J is TRBJ2-7; 10 bases align to TRBD1. Trimming removed 2 bases from V and 3 bases from J; junction bases left unmatched: 5. Germline CDR1 SGHRS, CDR2 YFSETQ. The CDR3 is 15 residues long. Here the CDR3 DNA reads TGCGCCAGCAGCTTTACGGGACAGGGGATCTACGAGCAGTACTTC. As protein: CASSFTGQGIYEQYF.

This clonotype has only one observation. The chain uses TRBV7-2 and TRBJ2-7; D call uncertain. V lost 3 bases, J lost 1 base, and 4 bases lay in between. The CDR3 loop spans 12 amino acids. CDR1 is SGHTA, CDR2 FQGNSA, per germline. CDR3 in DNA: TGTGCCAGCAGCTTCGAGTCCTACGAGCAGTACTTC. The encoded protein is CASSFESYEQYF.

The V call is TRBV20-1, the J call TRBJ2-1; D remains unclear. CDR3 length equals 13 residues. Germline-derived CDR1 and CDR2 are DFQATT and SNEGSKA (reference sequence). The V gene lost 2 bases and the J gene lost 7 bases, with 12 bases spanning the gap. CDR3 sequence: CSARKTIDNEQFF. The DNA for the CDR3 is TGCAGTGCTAGAAAGACAATCGATAATGAGCAGTTCTTC.

CDR3 in DNA: TGTGCCAGCAGCCCCGCAGCGGGATACCCCCATAGTGAGCAGTTCTTC. Its protein product is CASSPAAGYPHSEQFF. V is TRBV28 and J is TRBJ2-1; 7 positions agree with TRBD2. Germline V gene sequence: CDR1 MDHEN, CDR2 SYDVKM. The CDR3 is 16 residues long. Trimming cost V 6 bases and J 9 bases; bases outside gene matches: 17. Looking up the rest from reference TRBV28 and TRBJ2-1 gives the full variable domain: DVKVTQSSRYLVKRTGEKVFLECVQDMDHENMFWYRQDPGLGLRLIYFSYDVKMKEKGDIPEGYSVSREKKERFSLILESASTNQTSMYLCASSPAAGYPHSEQFFGPGTRLTVL.

The rearrangement joins TRBV18 to TRBJ2-7; 9 bases are shared with TRBD1. This CDR3 is 14 amino acids long. V lost 5 bases to trimming and J lost 4 bases; unmatched junction nucleotides: 6. Germline V gives CDR1 KGHSH, CDR2 LQKENI. The CDR3, as DNA: TGTGCCAGCTCATTCGACGGGACAGGGTACGAGCAGTACTTC. It yields the protein CASSFDGTGYEQYF.

Points on this clonotype: One end of the junction varies from germline; a read error may be responsible. This chain connects TRBV10-3 to TRBJ2-3; 7 nucleotides align to TRBD1. This CDR3 has 14 amino acids. Germline V gene data show CDR1 as ENHRY and CDR2 as SYGVKD. In DNA form, the CDR3 reads TGTGCCATCAGTGAAGGGACAGCCACAGATACGCAGTATTTC. This encodes CAISEGTATDTQYF.

V usage is TRBV3-1 and J usage is TRBJ2-6; D gene uncertain. The CDR3 has 16 amino acids. CDR1 and CDR2 (germline): LGHDT, YNNKEL (reference sequence). Trimming shortened V by 0 bases and J by 2 bases, and 8 bases separated the two germline ends. The CDR3 nucleotides are TGTGCCAGCAGCCAAGATTCAAGGGCTGGGGCCAACGTCCTGACTTTC. Protein sequence: CASSQDSRAGANVLTF.

This sequence joins TRBV5-1 and TRBJ2-1; unclear D gene. Germline CDR1 is SGHRS and CDR2 is YFSETQ. V was trimmed by 4 bases and J by 7 bases, leaving 15 bases between them. There are 14 residues in the CDR3. The CDR3 loop is CASSPLGPPNEQFF. In nucleotides, the CDR3 is TGCGCCAGCAGCCCCTTAGGTCCCCCAAATGAGCAGTTCTTC.

This rearrangement joins TRBV19 to TRBJ1-5; D possibly corresponds to TRBD1 (6 bases). Trimming took off 8 bases at V and 7 bases at J, with 15 bases between the two ends. This CDR3 contains 13 residues. Germline CDR1 LNHDA, CDR2 SQIVND (reference sequence). CDR3 nucleotides: TGTGCCAGTCGGGGGGCGCAAGGGCAGCCCCAGCATTTT. Translating it yields CASRGAQGQPQHF.

Details on this clonotype: Lacking the conserved final phenylalanine or tryptophan, this CDR3 likely reflects a read error. The chain recombines TRBV28 with TRBJ1-1, with D unresolved. The ends were cut back, 5 bases at V and 0 bases at J, with 13 bases in the middle. Germline V gene sequence: CDR1 MDHEN, CDR2 SYDVKM. This CDR3 is built from 15 residues. The CDR3, as DNA: TGTGCCAGCAGTCCACCTACCGGTATGAACACTGAAGCTTTCTCT. It translates to CASSPPTGMNTEAFS.

This clonotype showed up just a few times. V gene TRBV3-1 combines with J gene TRBJ2-1; D not resolved. The CDR3 loop spans 15 amino acids. Germline CDR1 and CDR2: LGHDT and YNNKEL (reference sequence). The V and J ends lost 0 bases and 3 bases respectively, with 9 bases between them. Written as DNA, the CDR3 is TGTGCCAGCAGCCAAGATTTGCGGAACTACAATGAGCAGTTCTTC. This encodes CASSQDLRNYNEQFF.

The chain carries TRBV20-1 and TRBJ2-5, with 12 bases matching TRBD2. V was clipped by 3 bases and J by 4 bases; unmatched bases: 9. CDR3 length: 16 residues. Germline values: CDR1 DFQATT, CDR2 SNEGSKA (reference sequence). CDR3 in DNA: TGCAGTGCTAGGCAAACTGGACTAGCGGGAAGAGAGACCCAGTACTTC. This gives the protein CSARQTGLAGRETQYF.

This sequence joins TRBV10-2 and TRBJ1-1; D gene ambiguous. CDR1 is WSHSY and CDR2 is SAAADI in the germline V gene. The CDR3 covers 12 residues. Trimming took off 4 bases at V and 1 base at J, with 4 bases between the two ends. The CDR3 DNA reads TGCGCCAGCAGTGGCCCGAACACTGAAGCTTTCTTT. As protein: CASSGPNTEAFF.

V gene TRBV12-5 combines with J gene TRBJ2-1, with a tentative D call TRBD2 (7 bases). The germline V and J ends were trimmed by 0 bases and 4 bases, with 19 bases remaining between them. The V gene's germline CDR1 is LGHNT and CDR2 FRNRAP. CDR3 length equals 18 residues. CDR3 sequence: CASGLVRGGADGYNEQFF. DNA of the CDR3: TGTGCTAGTGGTTTGGTAAGGGGGGGGGCAGATGGGTACAATGAGCAGTTCTTC.

This clonotype was detected once. This sequence joins TRBV3-1 and TRBJ1-2; TRBD1 agrees at 9 bases. V was pared by 5 bases and J by 8 bases, with 9 bases of the junction left unmatched. The germline gives CDR1 LGHDT, CDR2 YNNKEL (reference sequence). The CDR3 covers 14 residues. CDR3 region: CASSAGTGIGGYTF. The CDR3 DNA sequence: TGTGCCAGCAGCGCCGGGACAGGGATAGGAGGCTACACCTTC.

This clonotype is hyperexpanded (1% or more) by share. This chain connects TRBV9 to TRBJ2-1; D gene ambiguous. Germline lookup yields CDR1 SGDLS and CDR2 YYNGEE. The CDR3 loop spans 14 amino acids. The germline V and J ends were trimmed by 0 bases and 8 bases, with 12 bases remaining between them. The CDR3 DNA reads as TGTGCCAGCAGCGTAGGCGGAATCCCCGATGAGCAGTTCTTC. Amino acids: CASSVGGIPDEQFF.

This clonotype is classed as hyperexpanded (1% or more). V is TRBV9 and J is TRBJ1-6; D is unclear. Trimming pared 8 bases from V and 6 bases from J, leaving 9 bases between. The CDR3 is 12 amino acids. Germline-derived CDR1 and CDR2 are SGDLS and YYNGEE. The CDR3, as DNA: TGTGCCAGTGGAGCCTCTAATTCACCCCTCCACTTT. This gives the protein CASGASNSPLHF.

This sequence joins TRBV6-5 and TRBJ2-3; D assignment may be TRBD1 or TRBD2 (5 bases each). This CDR3 is built from 15 residues. In germline, CDR1 is MNHEY, CDR2 SVGAGI. V was pared by 6 bases and J by 0 bases, with 13 bases between. The chain's CDR3 is CASRSWGRSTDTQYF. The DNA of the CDR3 is TGTGCCAGCAGGTCATGGGGGAGAAGCACAGATACGCAGTATTTT.

V gene TRBV29-1 combines with J gene TRBJ2-3; 10 nucleotides line up with TRBD2. CDR1 is SQVTM, CDR2 ANQGSEA, per germline. Trimming at V came to 6 bases and at J to 3 bases, leaving 3 bases not matched to a gene. The length of the CDR3 is 13 residues. The DNA of the CDR3 is TGCAGCGTGCCTAGCGGGAGAACAGATACGCAGTATTTT. Protein product: CSVPSGRTDTQYF.

The CDR3 nucleotides are TGTGCCAGCGTCCCTAGCGGGAACGGGAATGAGCAGTTCTTC. Residues: CASVPSGNGNEQFF. V and J are TRBV6-6 and TRBJ2-1, with 9 nucleotides matching TRBD2. The CDR3 loop spans 14 amino acids. The V and J ends lost 8 bases and 7 bases, in that order; junction bases with no gene match: 9. Germline CDR1 is MNHNY and CDR2 is SVGAGI (reference sequence).